This T cell receptor (beta chain) is drawn from a study of shared clonotypes between healthy human individuals. Note on this clone: Antigen unknown.

Overall study results and limits: Sampling covered blood only; tissue repertoires likely differ.

This was a deep-level run. The data were produced by immunoSEQ multiplex PCR, yet TCRdb's version contains in-frame clones alone and is incomplete. The data show about 2.3 million clones, less than 95% seen once. The J segment lost 5 bases and the V segment lost 5 bases, leaving 8 bases of the junction unmatched. The germline V gene has CDR1 SGHNT and CDR2 YENEEA. The CDR3 extends over 14 amino acids. What was sequenced was naive CD4+ T cells from PBMCs. Noted subset: CD45RA+ positively selected. The receptor comes from a man younger than 35 in good health. Some clones in this sample may be carry-over from other donors' samples. The V gene is TRBV11-3, the J gene TRBJ2-7, with 8 bases that match TRBD2. CDR3 amino acids: CASSPGGSRNEQYF. CDR3 bases: TGTGCCAGCAGCCCGGGGGGGTCACGAAACGAGCAGTACTTC.